This TCR beta chain is from a study of cytomegalovirus exposure and HLA in healthy donors. At the level of the study: Of the donors genotyped, 398 in all, about 82% fell in the Caucasian-associated ancestry cluster.

Per the germline V gene, CDR1 is SGHAT and CDR2 is FQNNGV. Trimming left V 2 bases short and J 9 bases short, with 14 bases between. There are 15 residues in the CDR3. PCR was performed using 60 Vbeta and 13 Jbeta primers. Authors' methods: In a later analysis, around 10 million of approximately 81 million unique beta chains occurred in at least two donors. This table comes from immunoSEQ multiplex PCR, and its TCRdb copy is limited to in-frame clones, with some not included. V and J calls and clone size are given by that table; D and trimming were obtained from the DNA. The sample has about 210,000 clones, more than 80% seen once.

This chain uses TRBV11-2 with TRBJ1-6; D perhaps matches TRBD1 (5 bases). Sequencing input: PBMCs. The TCR was taken from a man aged 25 to 40 in good health and CMV-seronegative. The CDR3 bases are TGTGCCAGCAGCTTAATTCAGGGAGGTGGTTCACCCCTCCACTTT. This encodes CASSLIQGGGSPLHF.